The 26 T cell receptor beta chains reported below all come from one sample, sequenced in a study of monozygotic twins with inflammatory bowel disease. Reanalyzing the 5' RACE reads, TCRdb keeps one entry per CDR3 protein, without DNA. This repertoire includes 300,000 to 400,000 distinct CDR3 sequences. Sequenced: blood. Source of these receptors: a human donor with ulcerative colitis or Crohn's disease, or a healthy co-twin of an affected twin (not recorded which).

This chain links TRBV12-3 or TRBV12-4 with TRBJ2-1; TCRdb's D call of TRBD1 is untestable without DNA. The CDR3 consists of 15 residues. CDR3 protein: CASSLGGARYNEQFF.

This chain links TRBV5-5 with TRBJ2-2; the D call from TCRdb, TRBD1, cannot be confirmed without DNA. Germline CDR1 reads SGHKS; CDR2 reads YYEKEE (reference sequence). The CDR3 is made up of 15 amino acids. This chain's CDR3 is CASNWATGVTGELFF.

The rearrangement links TRBV20-1 to TRBJ1-2. This CDR3 spans 13 amino acids. CDR1 DFQATT and CDR2 SNEGSKA come from the germline V gene (reference sequence). The chain's CDR3 is CSANGVGRSGYTF.

This chain uses TRBV12-3 or TRBV12-4 with TRBJ1-4. The CDR3 runs to 16 residues. The CDR3 spells CASGLTEFLINEKLFF.

V gene TRBV15 combines with J gene TRBJ1-2. The germline V gene encodes CDR1 LNHNV and CDR2 YYDKDF (reference sequence). The CDR3 spans 16 residues. The CDR3: CATSRGGSRRSYGYTF.

The genes are TRBV7-2 and TRBJ2-3; the TCRdb D gene call, TRBD1, has no DNA to confirm it. Looked up from germline, CDR1 is SGHTA and CDR2 is FQGNSA. The CDR3 runs to 14 residues. This CDR3 reads CASSFSGGLDTQYF.

The chain couples TRBV6-1 to TRBJ2-1. CDR3 size: 13 residues. The V gene's germline CDR1 is MNHNS and CDR2 SASEGT. The CDR3 reads CASRLSYQDEQFF.

The rearrangement uses TRBV29-1 and TRBJ1-1. Germline V lookup: CDR1 SQVTM, CDR2 ANQGSEA. The CDR3 extends over 12 amino acids. The CDR3 reads CSAILANTEAFF.

The rearrangement links TRBV19 to TRBJ2-2; TCRdb calls TRBD1, which cannot be checked without DNA. The CDR3 runs 16 residues. Germline V gives CDR1 LNHDA, CDR2 SQIVND (reference sequence). The CDR3 sequence: CASSKTGSGASGELFF.

V and J are TRBV2 and TRBJ2-7. CDR1 and CDR2 (germline): SNHLY, FYNNEI. CDR3 length: 14 amino acids. The chain's CDR3 is CASRADGGGSEQYF. Looking up the rest from reference TRBV2 and TRBJ2-7 gives the full variable domain: EPEVTQTPSHQVTQMGQEVILRCVPISNHLYFYWYRQILGQKVEFLVSFYNNEISEKSEIFDDQFSVERPDGSNFTLKIRSTKLEDSAMYFCASRADGGGSEQYFGPGTRLTVT.

J is TRBJ2-1 and V is TRBV18; the D call from TCRdb, TRBD2, cannot be confirmed without DNA. Germline V lookup: CDR1 KGHSH, CDR2 LQKENI. This CDR3 is built from 14 residues. Here the CDR3 reads CASSRGLPLGEQFF. Full variable domain (rest looked up from reference TRBV18 and TRBJ2-1): NAGVMQNPRHLVRRRGQEARLRCSPMKGHSHVYWYRQLPEEGLKFMVYLQKENIIDESGMPKERFSAEFPKEGPSILRIQQVVRGDSAAYFCASSRGLPLGEQFFGPGTRLTVL.

This chain links TRBV3-1 with TRBJ2-7. CDR1 is LGHDT and CDR2 is YNNKEL in the germline V gene (reference sequence). The CDR3 has 15 amino acids. This chain's CDR3 is CASSQVASNIYEQYF.

This sequence joins TRBV7-3 and TRBJ2-5. The length of the CDR3 is 14 residues. CDR1 and CDR2 from the germline V gene are SGHTA and FQGTGA. This chain's CDR3 is CASSLTGSRETQYF.

The gene calls are TRBV10-2 and TRBJ1-6; TCRdb proposes TRBD1, but this gene call is untestable without DNA. Looked up from germline, CDR1 is WSHSY and CDR2 is SAAADI. This CDR3 has 15 amino acids. The CDR3 here is CASRDRDGYNSPLHF.

The chain combines TRBV19 with TRBJ2-7; the TRBD1 assignment by TCRdb is unverifiable without DNA. Germline loops: CDR1 LNHDA, CDR2 SQIVND (reference sequence). The CDR3 sequence is 13 residues long. The CDR3 spells CASSTGTGGEQYF.

The chain is built from TRBV12-3 or TRBV12-4 and TRBJ1-1; TCRdb designates TRBD1, a call that cannot be tested without DNA. This CDR3 is built from 13 residues. This CDR3 reads CAITTGVGTEAFF.

The CDR3 here is CSARDNPVVTEAFF. The chain recombines TRBV20-1 with TRBJ1-1. CDR3 length equals 14 residues. The germline V gene encodes CDR1 DFQATT and CDR2 SNEGSKA (reference sequence).

The chain combines TRBV19 with TRBJ2-3; TCRdb picks TRBD2, but there is no DNA to check that call. The CDR3 length is 16 residues. The germline CDR1 and CDR2 sequences are LNHDA and SQIVND (reference sequence). CDR3 in amino acids: CASSTQTSGVTDTQYF.

The rearrangement joins TRBV12-3 or TRBV12-4 to TRBJ1-2. CDR3 length: 13 amino acids. The CDR3 loop reads CASSPTGSHGYTF.

The chain joins TRBV20-1 to TRBJ1-1. Germline CDR1 reads DFQATT; CDR2 reads SNEGSKA (reference sequence). The CDR3 length is 13 residues. The CDR3 region is CSAKGGTNTEAFF.

This chain joins TRBV20-1 and TRBJ2-3; TCRdb selects TRBD2, and the lack of DNA leaves this call unchecked. CDR1 is DFQATT and CDR2 is SNEGSKA in the germline V gene (reference sequence). The CDR3 covers 14 residues. CDR3 sequence reads: CSAGASGKTDTQYF.

The chain employs TRBV25-1 and TRBJ1-5. The germline gives CDR1 MGHDK, CDR2 SYGVNS. The CDR3 has 15 residues. This CDR3 reads CASSESRISGQPQHF.

The chain employs TRBV7-9 and TRBJ2-6; TCRdb picks TRBD1, but there is no DNA to check that call. CDR1 is SEHNR and CDR2 is FQNEAQ in the germline V gene (reference sequence). The CDR3 covers 17 residues. The CDR3 is CASSLRQGGSGANVLTF. Based on the CDR3 plus reference TRBV7-9 and TRBJ2-6, the full variable domain is DTGVSQNPRHKITKRGQNVTFRCDPISEHNRLYWYRQTLGQGPEFLTYFQNEAQLEKSRLLSDRFSAERPKGSFSTLEIQRTEQGDSAMYLCASSLRQGGSGANVLTFGAGSRLTVL.

This sequence joins TRBV5-1 and TRBJ1-3. Germline V gene sequence: CDR1 SGHRS, CDR2 YFSETQ. The CDR3 sequence is 15 residues long. The CDR3 here is CASSLDGVAGNTIYF.

The chain carries TRBV12-3 or TRBV12-4 and TRBJ2-7; TCRdb's D gene call, TRBD1, goes unchecked for lack of DNA. CDR3 length equals 12 residues. CDR3 sequence: CASSFTGTEQYF.

The genes are TRBV10-3 and TRBJ1-4; TCRdb's D call of TRBD1 is untestable without DNA. The CDR3 has 15 residues. Per germline, CDR1 ENHRY and CDR2 SYGVKD. This chain's CDR3 is CATRARLSTNEKLFF.